This TCR beta chain was captured in a study of cytomegalovirus exposure and HLA in healthy donors. Study context: Earlier findings included 90 million to 120 million unique TCR beta sequences obtained from about 180 million T cells.

Use of 60 Vbeta and 13 Jbeta primers characterized the PCR. Libraries were prepared by immunoSEQ multiplex PCR; TCRdb keeps only in-frame clonotypes and omits some of them. The data contain approximately 100,000 clones, roughly 81% of them singletons. This CDR3 region has 15 residues. The V end lost 0 bases, the J end lost 6 bases, and 12 bases lay between the germline ends. The germline gives CDR1 SGHVS, CDR2 FNYEAQ. The chain uses TRBV7-6 and TRBJ2-1, with D perhaps matching TRBD2 (7 bases). This TCR came from a man aged 40-50 years in good health and CMV-seronegative. The sequenced sample was PBMCs. CDR3 residues: CASSLAGGLGNEQFF. The DNA for the CDR3 is TGTGCCAGCAGCTTAGCGGGGGGGCTTGGCAATGAGCAGTTCTTC.